This T cell receptor (beta chain) stems from a study of T cell responses to AZD1222 COVID-19 vaccine. Study-level results: Variant regions that are unmutated are reportedly the target of nearly half of spike-specific TCRs. The study sampled repertoires only after the peak T cell response.

This table comes from immunoSEQ multiplex PCR, and its TCRdb copy is limited to in-frame clones, with some not included. The sample records 140,000 or so clones, roughly 93% being singletons. The CDR3 runs 19 residues. The J segment lost 7 bases and the V segment lost 6 bases, leaving 23 bases of the junction unmatched. In germline, CDR1 is MNHEY, CDR2 SMNVEV (reference sequence). As to this clone: Its target is unknown.

The sequence was collected from an adult who received the AZD1222 COVID-19 vaccine. The rearrangement joins TRBV27 to TRBJ2-1; 8 bases fit TRBD1. The specimen was peripheral blood, collected 28 days after the second AZD1222 dose. Here the CDR3 reads CASRYLKIPGTGPGNEQFF. CDR3 in DNA: TGTGCCAGCAGGTATTTGAAAATTCCAGGGACAGGCCCGGGGAATGAGCAGTTCTTC.